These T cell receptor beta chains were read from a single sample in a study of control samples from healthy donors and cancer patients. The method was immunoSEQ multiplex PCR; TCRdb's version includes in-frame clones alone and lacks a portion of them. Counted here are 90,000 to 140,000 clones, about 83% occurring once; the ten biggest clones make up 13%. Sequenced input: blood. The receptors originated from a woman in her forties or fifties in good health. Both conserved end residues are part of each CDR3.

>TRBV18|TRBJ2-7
CASSPRGLAGGYEQYF
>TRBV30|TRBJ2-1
CAWNTGTSSGYNEQFF
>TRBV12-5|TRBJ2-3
CASGLDTDTQYF
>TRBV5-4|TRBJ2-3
CATRTGTLSTDTQYF
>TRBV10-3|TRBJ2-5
CAIRVGQGGQTQYF
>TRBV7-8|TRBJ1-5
CASSIQGAGQPQHF
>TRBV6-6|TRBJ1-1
CASEAGQRTEAFF
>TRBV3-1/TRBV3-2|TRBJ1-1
CASSPGFAGQGVFKDTEAFF
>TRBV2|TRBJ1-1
CASSVSELTNTEAFF
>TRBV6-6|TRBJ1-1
CASSYPRAGLNTEAFF
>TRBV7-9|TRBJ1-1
CASHPVGGTGTEAFF
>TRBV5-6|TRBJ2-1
CASIPLHKGGSYNEQFF